These 20 T cell receptor beta chains share one sample of origin, sequenced in a study of T cells in Graves' hyperthyroidism and ophthalmopathy. Authors of the study amplified TCR beta CDR3 regions from RNA transcripts. An initial round of RT-PCR targeting the TCR CDR3 relied on the HTBI primer set. TCRdb ran MiXCR on the multiplex PCR reads and lists one entry per CDR3 protein. The table lists under 350,000 distinct CDR3 sequences, 12% to 15% of them singletons. The sequencing input was blood. The source is a woman aged 40 to 49 with Graves' hyperthyroidism.

This clonotype was seen ten or more times. V is TRBV19 and J is TRBJ1-2; weak D call: TRBD1 (5 bases). Germline V lookup: CDR1 LNHDA, CDR2 SQIVND (reference sequence). The CDR3 sequence is 14 residues long. Trimming removed 5 bases from V and 2 bases from J, with 12 bases in between. The CDR3 sequence: CASSAGPYNYGYTF. Here the CDR3 DNA reads TGTGCCAGTAGTGCGGGACCCTACAACTATGGCTACACCTTC. The whole variable domain, filled in from reference TRBV19 and TRBJ1-2, reads DGGITQSPKYLFRKEGQNVTLSCEQNLNHDAMYWYRQDPGQGLRLIYYSQIVNDFQKGDIAEGYSVSREKKESFPLTVTSAQKNPTAFYLCASSAGPYNYGYTFGSGTRLTVV.

This clonotype has more than one count but fewer than ten. The chain's CDR3 is CASSPPGGGSYTEAFF. CDR3 nucleotide sequence: TGTGCCAGCTCACCTCCGGGAGGAGGGTCATACACTGAAGCTTTCTTT. The chain uses TRBV18 and TRBJ1-1; D is undetermined. The CDR3 runs 16 residues. The V gene's germline CDR1 is KGHSH and CDR2 LQKENI. V lost 3 bases and J lost 3, with 17 bases in between.

This clonotype was seen only a few times. The chain recombines TRBV25-1 with TRBJ1-1; no firm D call. Germline V gene sequence: CDR1 MGHDK, CDR2 SYGVNS. Deletions cut 6 bases from V and 8 bases from J, with 10 bases between. The CDR3 runs 11 residues. DNA of the CDR3: TGTGCCAGCAGGAACGGCCCAGAAGCTTTCTTT. This translates into CASRNGPEAFF. Variable domain in full (rest from reference TRBV25-1 and TRBJ1-1): EADIYQTPRYLVIGTGKKITLECSQTMGHDKMYWYQQDPGMELHLIHYSYGVNSTEKGDLSSESTVSRIRTEHFPLTLESARPSHTSQYLCASRNGPEAFFGQGTRLTVV.

This clonotype has at least ten counts. V gene TRBV7-8 combines with J gene TRBJ2-7; D possibly matches TRBD1 or TRBD2 (5 bases each). This CDR3 is 14 amino acids long. Germline CDR1 reads SGHVS; CDR2 reads FQNEAQ. V was pared by 5 bases and J by 2 bases, with 13 bases between. CDR3 nucleotide sequence: TGTGCCAGCAGCGTATCGGGGCGACCCTACGAGCAGTACTTC. This sequence encodes CASSVSGRPYEQYF. The full variable domain, with the rest looked up from reference TRBV7-8 and TRBJ2-7, is GAGVSQSPRYKVAKRGQDVALRCDPISGHVSLFWYQQALGQGPEFLTYFQNEAQLDKSGLPSDRFFAERPEGSVSTLKIQRTQQEDSAVYLCASSVSGRPYEQYFGPGTRLTVT.

The chain has TRBV5-1 and TRBJ2-7; a weak D match, TRBD1 (5 bases). Trimming pared 0 bases from V and 5 bases from J, leaving 9 bases between. Germline CDR1 reads SGHRS; CDR2 reads YFSETQ. CDR3 length: 13 residues. DNA of the CDR3: TGCGCCAGCAGCTTGGGACAGAAAGACGAGCAGTACTTC. This encodes CASSLGQKDEQYF. The variable domain in full, with the rest retrieved from reference TRBV5-1 and TRBJ2-7, is KAGVTQTPRYLIKTRGQQVTLSCSPISGHRSVSWYQQTPGQGLQFLFEYFSETQRNKGNFPGRFSGRQFSNSRSEMNVSTLELGDSALYLCASSLGQKDEQYFGPGTRLTVT.

This clonotype came up many times. The genes are TRBV2 and TRBJ2-3, with a weak D call TRBD1 (5 bases). Trimming removed 5 bases at V and 1 base at J, with 13 bases between. The CDR3 consists of 15 residues. The V gene's germline CDR1 is SNHLY and CDR2 FYNNEI. The CDR3 sequence is CASSFQGRGTDTQYF. The DNA for the CDR3 is TGTGCCAGCAGTTTTCAGGGAAGGGGCACAGATACGCAGTATTTT.

The V call is TRBV5-4, the J call TRBJ2-1, with D possibly matching TRBD2 (6 bases). V was trimmed by 3 bases and J by 4 bases, leaving 20 bases between them. The V gene's germline CDR1 is SGHNT and CDR2 YYREEE (reference sequence). CDR3 length: 17 amino acids. The CDR3 DNA reads as TGTGCCAGCAGCTCGCCAAGGACTAACCTCAGGTACAATGAGCAGTTCTTC. Protein product: CASSSPRTNLRYNEQFF.

This clonotype showed up many times. The V and J genes are TRBV12-3 or TRBV12-4 and TRBJ1-2; 7 bases align to TRBD1. CDR3 length: 14 residues. The ends lost 1 base at V and 3 bases at J; junction bases unmatched: 2. This chain's CDR3 is CASSLVGGYYGYTF. The CDR3 coding sequence is TGTGCCAGCAGTTTAGTAGGGGGCTACTATGGCTACACCTTC.

This clonotype was observed many times. The J gene is TRBJ2-5, the V gene TRBV3-1, with D unresolved. The V and J ends lost 8 bases and 4 bases respectively, with 14 bases between them. Germline CDR1 LGHDT, CDR2 YNNKEL (reference sequence). CDR3 length: 13 amino acids. The CDR3 DNA reads TGTGCCAGCCGAAATTACCTGGGAGAGACCCAGTACTTC. Its translation: CASRNYLGETQYF.

This clonotype was seen repeatedly, ten times or more. The rearrangement joins TRBV12-3 or TRBV12-4 to TRBJ2-7; possibly TRBD1 for D (5 bases). Trimming cost V 0 bases and J 3 bases, with 9 bases left between them. This CDR3 has 14 amino acids. CDR3 DNA sequence: TGTGCCAGCAGTTTAGCAGGGGTCGGCTACGAGCAGTACTTC. Its protein product is CASSLAGVGYEQYF.

This clonotype was seen ten or more times. The chain carries TRBV28 and TRBJ2-3; 8 bases map to TRBD2. With V trimmed by 3 bases and J by 11 bases, 10 bases remained unmatched. This CDR3 is 14 amino acids long. CDR1 is MDHEN and CDR2 is SYDVKM in the germline V gene. CDR3 coding DNA: TGTGCCAGCAGTTTCCCGACCTCCGGGAGGGTGCAGTATTTT. This sequence encodes CASSFPTSGRVQYF.

This clonotype appeared a few times. V is TRBV7-9 and J is TRBJ2-7, with D uncertain. The V and J ends lost 4 bases and 2 bases respectively, with 21 bases between them. Per germline, CDR1 SEHNR and CDR2 FQNEAQ (reference sequence). The CDR3 spans 17 residues. The CDR3, as DNA: TGTGCCAGCAGCTGGGTTTTAAATCCGCGCGGAACCTACGAGCAGTACTTC. Protein sequence: CASSWVLNPRGTYEQYF.

This clonotype was counted many times. The rearrangement uses TRBV28 and TRBJ2-3; D is possibly TRBD1 or TRBD2 (5 bases each). The CDR3 sequence is 11 residues long. The germline CDR1 and CDR2 sequences are MDHEN and SYDVKM. Trimming took off 5 bases at V and 7 bases at J, with 7 bases between the two ends. The CDR3 here is CASSGGNTQYF. As DNA, the CDR3 is TGTGCCAGCAGTGGGGGAAATACGCAGTATTTT.

This clonotype was seen many times. The chain combines TRBV28 with TRBJ1-2; 8 positions match TRBD1. This CDR3 is built from 16 residues. The J segment lost 2 bases and the V segment lost 5 bases, leaving 10 bases of the junction unmatched. CDR1 is MDHEN and CDR2 is SYDVKM in the germline V gene. This CDR3 reads CASSASGGARNYGYTF. The CDR3 DNA reads TGTGCCAGCAGTGCCTCAGGGGGCGCAAGGAACTATGGCTACACCTTC.

This clonotype was counted at least ten times. The V gene is TRBV4-2, the J gene TRBJ1-2; D unresolved. V lost 0 bases to trimming and J lost 2 bases, with 7 bases between them. From germline, CDR1 is LGHNA and CDR2 YNFKEQ. The CDR3 sequence is 14 residues long. CDR3: CASSQDVGNYGYTF. The DNA of the CDR3 is TGTGCCAGCAGCCAAGATGTAGGAAACTATGGCTACACCTTC.

This clonotype showed up many times. The CDR3 is CSATWRGFSTSNTEAFF. The CDR3 nucleotides are TGCAGCGCGACGTGGAGAGGGTTTAGTACTTCTAACACTGAAGCTTTCTTT. V is TRBV29-1 and J is TRBJ1-1; D gene uncertain. Trimming stripped 7 bases from V and 2 bases from J, with 26 bases between. Per the germline V gene, CDR1 is SQVTM and CDR2 is ANQGSEA. The CDR3 contains 17 residues.

This clonotype was observed at least ten times. The V call is TRBV5-1, the J call TRBJ1-5, with 7 nucleotides matching TRBD1. Trimming took 4 bases from V and 4 from J; bases not matched to a gene: 5. This CDR3 spans 14 amino acids. In germline, CDR1 is SGHRS, CDR2 YFSETQ. The CDR3 region is CASSIGTANQPQHF. CDR3 DNA: TGCGCCAGCAGCATCGGGACAGCTAATCAGCCCCAGCATTTT.

This clonotype was seen only a few times. The rearrangement uses TRBV5-4 and TRBJ1-2; D may be TRBD1 (6 bases). This CDR3 has 15 amino acids. Germline lookup yields CDR1 SGHNT and CDR2 YYREEE (reference sequence). The V end lost 1 base, the J end lost 1 base, and 11 bases lay between the germline ends. As DNA, the CDR3 is TGTGCCAGCAGCTTGAGAGGGGGGATTAACTATGGCTACACCTTC. The encoded protein is CASSLRGGINYGYTF.

There are a few counts of this clonotype. V is TRBV18 and J is TRBJ2-3, with D hard to call. Trimming pared 6 bases from V and 2 bases from J, leaving 12 bases between. From germline, CDR1 is KGHSH and CDR2 LQKENI. CDR3 length: 14 residues. CDR3 DNA: TGTGCCAGCTCTCCCAGACGGACCACAGATACGCAGTATTTT. It codes for CASSPRRTTDTQYF.

This clonotype was seen ten or more times. V gene TRBV10-3 combines with J gene TRBJ1-6; D uncertain. The CDR3 is 14 residues long. Germline V gives CDR1 ENHRY, CDR2 SYGVKD. Trimming took off 0 bases at V and 7 bases at J, with 7 bases between the two ends. The CDR3 region is CAISESVRNSPLHF. The CDR3 bases are TGTGCCATCAGTGAGTCAGTCAGGAATTCACCCCTCCACTTT.